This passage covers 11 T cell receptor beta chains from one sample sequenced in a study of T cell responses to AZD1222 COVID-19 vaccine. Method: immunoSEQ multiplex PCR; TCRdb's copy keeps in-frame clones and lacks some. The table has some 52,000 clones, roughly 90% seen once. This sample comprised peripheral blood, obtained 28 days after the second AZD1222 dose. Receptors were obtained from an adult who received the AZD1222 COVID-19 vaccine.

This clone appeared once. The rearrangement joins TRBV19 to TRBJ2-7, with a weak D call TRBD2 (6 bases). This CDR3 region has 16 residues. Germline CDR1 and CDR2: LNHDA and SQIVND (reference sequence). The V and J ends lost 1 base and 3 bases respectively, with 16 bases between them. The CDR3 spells CASSIGVGGSLYEQYF. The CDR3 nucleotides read TGTGCCAGTAGTATAGGCGTTGGAGGGTCCCTCTACGAGCAGTACTTC.

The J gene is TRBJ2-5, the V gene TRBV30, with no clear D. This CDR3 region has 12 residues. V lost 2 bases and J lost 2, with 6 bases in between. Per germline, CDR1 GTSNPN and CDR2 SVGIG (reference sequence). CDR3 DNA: TGTGCCTGGAGTCTCGGGCAAGAGACCCAGTACTTC. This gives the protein CAWSLGQETQYF.

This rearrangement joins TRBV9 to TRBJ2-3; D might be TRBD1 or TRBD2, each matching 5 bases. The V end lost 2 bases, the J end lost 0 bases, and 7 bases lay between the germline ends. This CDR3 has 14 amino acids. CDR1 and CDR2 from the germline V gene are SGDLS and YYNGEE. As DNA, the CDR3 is TGTGCCAGCAGCGTTGGGGACAGCACAGATACGCAGTATTTT. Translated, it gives CASSVGDSTDTQYF.

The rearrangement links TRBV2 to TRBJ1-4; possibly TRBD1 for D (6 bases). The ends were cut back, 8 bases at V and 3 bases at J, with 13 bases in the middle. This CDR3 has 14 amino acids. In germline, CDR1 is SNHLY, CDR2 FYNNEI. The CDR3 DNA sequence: TGTGCCAGCCGAACAGGGCTTGCTAATGAAAAACTGTTTTTT. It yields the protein CASRTGLANEKLFF.

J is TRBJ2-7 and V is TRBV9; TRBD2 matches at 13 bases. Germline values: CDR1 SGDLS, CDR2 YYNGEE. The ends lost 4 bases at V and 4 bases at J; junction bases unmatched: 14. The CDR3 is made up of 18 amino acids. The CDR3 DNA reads TGTGCCAGCAGCCCCGGGACCCGGACTAGCGGGAGTGGGTACGAGCAGTACTTC. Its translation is CASSPGTRTSGSGYEQYF. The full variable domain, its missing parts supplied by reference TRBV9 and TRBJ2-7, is DSGVTQTPKHLITATGQRVTLRCSPRSGDLSVYWYQQSLDQGLQFLIQYYNGEERAKGNILERFSAQQFPDLHSELNLSSLELGDSALYFCASSPGTRTSGSGYEQYFGPGTRLTVT.

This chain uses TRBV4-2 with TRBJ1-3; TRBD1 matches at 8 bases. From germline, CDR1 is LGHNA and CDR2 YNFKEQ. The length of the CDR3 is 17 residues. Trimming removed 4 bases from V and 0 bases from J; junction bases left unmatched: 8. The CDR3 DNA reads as TGTGCCAGCAGCCGACAGGGGCCCCATTTCTCTGGAAACACCATATATTTT. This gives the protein CASSRQGPHFSGNTIYF.

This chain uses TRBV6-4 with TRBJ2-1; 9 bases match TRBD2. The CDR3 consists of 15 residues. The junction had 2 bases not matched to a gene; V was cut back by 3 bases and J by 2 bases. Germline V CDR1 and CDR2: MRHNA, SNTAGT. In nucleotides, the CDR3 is TGTGCCAGCAGTGAGACTAGCGGAACCTACAATGAGCAGTTCTTC. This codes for CASSETSGTYNEQFF.

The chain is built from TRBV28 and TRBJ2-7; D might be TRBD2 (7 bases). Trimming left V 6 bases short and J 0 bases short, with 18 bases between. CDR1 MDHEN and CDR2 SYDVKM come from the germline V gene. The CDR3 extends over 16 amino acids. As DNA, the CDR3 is TGTGCCAGCAGCTCTGGGGGGGCAGGGCTCTCCTACGAGCAGTACTTC. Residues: CASSSGGAGLSYEQYF.

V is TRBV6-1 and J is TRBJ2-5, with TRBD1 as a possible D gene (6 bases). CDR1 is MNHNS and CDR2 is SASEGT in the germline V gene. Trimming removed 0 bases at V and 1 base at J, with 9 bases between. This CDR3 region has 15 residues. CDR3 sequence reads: CASSEARTAQETQYF. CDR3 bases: TGTGCCAGCAGTGAAGCCAGGACAGCCCAAGAGACCCAGTACTTC.

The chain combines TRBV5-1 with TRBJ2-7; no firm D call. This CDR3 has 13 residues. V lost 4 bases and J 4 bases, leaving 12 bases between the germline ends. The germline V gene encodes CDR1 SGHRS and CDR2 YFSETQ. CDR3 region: CASSRRGEYEQYF. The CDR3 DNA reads TGCGCCAGCAGCCGAAGAGGCGAGTACGAGCAGTACTTC. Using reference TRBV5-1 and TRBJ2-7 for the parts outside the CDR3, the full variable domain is KAGVTQTPRYLIKTRGQQVTLSCSPISGHRSVSWYQQTPGQGLQFLFEYFSETQRNKGNFPGRFSGRQFSNSRSEMNVSTLELGDSALYLCASSRRGEYEQYFGPGTRLTVT.

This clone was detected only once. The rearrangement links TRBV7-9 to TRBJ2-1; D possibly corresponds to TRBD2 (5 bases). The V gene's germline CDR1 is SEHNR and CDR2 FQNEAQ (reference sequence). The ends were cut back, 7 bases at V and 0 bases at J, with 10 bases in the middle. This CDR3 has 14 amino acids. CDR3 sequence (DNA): TGTGCCAGCACCCAAGGGAGCTCCTACAATGAGCAGTTCTTC. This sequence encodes CASTQGSSYNEQFF.